This T cell receptor beta chain was sequenced during a study of vaccination and CD4 T cells after COVID-19. Study details: Each control culture was treated with a CEFX pool, an HIV-1 Nef pool, or no peptide. Regarding the study as a whole: Convalescent patients displayed spike mono-reactivity in 304 of 307 vaccine-specific clones. Convalescent patients' median share of reactive clones seen only post-vaccination was approximately 85%.

Of note for this clonotype: Its specificity is unknown.

Sequenced with the Oncomine TCR Beta short-read assay was DNA taken from cultured CD4+ T cells. TCRdb redid the calling of the PCR reads with MiXCR, one entry per CDR3 protein. The sample has around 16,000 distinct CDR3 sequences, around four fifths seen once; the top ten hold 9.5% to 13%. The CDR3 runs 15 residues. Germline trimming cut 3 bases from V and 12 bases from J; bases unmatched to any gene: 16. CDR1 MDHEN and CDR2 SYDVKM come from the germline V gene. Sample treatment: roughly nine-day PBMC culture with coronavirus spike peptide pools or control peptides (ViraFEST assay). ViraFEST stimulated the growth of antigen-specific T cells using peptide pools and subsequently profiled their TCRs by sequencing.

Material: CD4+ T cells from blood, cultured in vitro. The receptor was isolated from a human donor who had recovered from COVID-19. The chain couples TRBV28 to TRBJ2-7; 8 bases fit TRBD2. For the CDR3, the DNA is TGTGCCAGCAGTTTTAGCGGGGAGCCGAGCACCTCCAGGTACTTC. Its protein product is CASSFSGEPSTSRYF.